Sequencing of this T cell receptor (beta chain) was carried out in a study of Ad26.COV2.S vaccination and SARS-CoV-2 variants (dated by TCRdb to the early 2020s). The study in broad terms: Vaccine-arm donors came from COV1001, a multicentre, randomized, double-blind, placebo-controlled phase I-IIa trial of Ad26.COV2.S in healthy adults. Ad26.COV2.S was given intramuscularly at 5x10^10 or 1x10^11 viral particles, as a single shot or as two shots 56 days apart. TCRbeta repertoire sequencing served as the tool for gauging how specific and how broad the SARS-CoV-2-reactive T cell receptors were following Ad26.COV2.S vaccination. A total of some 30 samples were included in the TCR-sequenced set, comprising around 19 Ad26.COV2.S vaccine recipients, 5 placebo recipients and 8 SARS-CoV-2 convalescent individuals. Trial participants were randomized into five groups of five: low-dose or high-dose Ad26.COV2.S given once or twice, or placebo on both occasions. Throughout the experiments and outcome assessment, investigators stayed blinded to trial group allocation. Study-level results and caveats: After vaccination, spike-specific CD8+ and CD4+ T cell responses were reported to show substantial breadth. According to the authors, total T cell responses may have been underestimated by the TCR breadth and depth analyses. Higher spike-specific TCR breadth was observed in Ad26.COV2.S recipients than in placebo recipients (P = 0.0014). Vaccine and placebo recipients had similar non-spike TCR breadth, a finding consistent with the vaccine containing only spike. The study was not powered for comparison of responses between vaccine doses or regimens.

The immunoSEQ Assay was the method used to sequence TCRbeta CDR3 regions. After extraction, genomic DNA underwent amplification by bias-controlled multiplex PCR, followed by high-throughput sequencing. The original methods were these. To quantify the absolute abundance of each unique TCRbeta CDR3 region, sequences were collapsed and filtered. Usable DNA was measured by amplifying reference genes present in all nucleated cells, and TCRbeta template counts were normalized to that usable DNA to estimate T cell fraction. Repertoire TCRs were annotated as SARS-CoV-2-specific when V gene, CDR3 amino acid sequence and J gene were exactly matched to a known reactive TCR set. MIRA supplied the reference SARS-CoV-2 TCR set, which was filtered for enrichment in COVID-19-positive ImmuneCODE repertoires so that public or cross-reactive TCRs were removed. Using the MIRA antigens, annotated TCRs were further analysed by specific ORF or by position within an ORF. Breadth was defined as the number of annotated unique rearrangements divided by the total number of unique productive rearrangements, and depth was defined as the summed frequency of the annotated unique rearrangements. Two-sided Wilcoxon rank-sum tests were applied when comparing TCR breadth between groups. This immuneACCESS table, as held by TCRdb, lists in-frame sequences with V and J called but not all clones. Of the missing ones, under half trace to an unresolved V gene in checked studies; the others have no known cause. V and J calls and clone size come straight from that table; D and trimming were deduced from the DNA. The sample data list about 680,000 clones, and 89% of these were observed just once. Jointly, the top ten make up approximately 1.5% of the sample.

Sequences SGDLS (CDR1) and YYNGEE (CDR2) are obtained from the germline V gene. V loses 4 bases of germline sequence and J loses 2 bases, and the interval between the two ends is 9 bases. From the cysteine up to the phenylalanine, the CDR3 has a length of 13 residues. Only the CDR3 part of the read is kept: 39 bases, read in frame from the first base. Concerning this clone: What this receptor recognizes is not known. Base quality data are lacking; no much larger clone is found one base away.

This specimen's treatment or condition label, per the study, means: around 19 received Ad26.COV2.S at low or high dose, single or two shots; 5 received placebo; per-sample allocation not given. For vaccine and placebo recipients, repertoires were sequenced using samples collected on day 63 after the first injection. In Cohort 1b, about two dozen adults aged 18-55 years were enrolled at a single site in Boston, USA, between 29 July and 7 August 2020. Ad26.COV2.S consisted of a replication-incompetent adenovirus type 26 vector by which a prefusion-stabilized SARS-CoV-2 spike protein from the original Wuhan strain was expressed.

The sequence was collected from a person between 18 and 65 years old who received the Ad26.COV2.S COVID-19 vaccine or a placebo. The specimen comprised peripheral blood, sampled in a trial of Ad26.COV2.S vaccine versus placebo. This chain joins TRBV9 to TRBJ1-1; the D gene is not confidently resolved. The bases are TGTGCCAGCAGCACAACCGGTAACACTGAAGCTTTCTTT. It codes for CASSTTGNTEAFF.